A single T cell receptor beta chain is shown here with its context. What it recognizes is unknown. Researchers took RNA transcripts and amplified the TCR beta CDR3 regions from them. HTBI primers were the set used in a first-round RT-PCR of the TCR CDR3. From the multiplex PCR reads, TCRdb called clonotypes with MiXCR, one entry per CDR3 protein. The repertoire holds approximately 400,000 distinct CDR3 sequences, with roughly 20% as singletons. Used for diagnoses were clinical symptoms, serum thyroxine and TRAb, thyroid ultrasound and orbital computed tomography. V was shortened by 8 bases and J by 7 bases, with 12 bases between the two germline ends. In germline, CDR1 is MNHNS, CDR2 SASEGT. This CDR3 is built from 12 residues. The data belong to a study of T cells in Graves' hyperthyroidism and ophthalmopathy. Across the whole study: Peripheral blood specimens were obtained at initial diagnosis, prior to any treatment.

General study results and limits: Among thyroid clonotypes expanded above 0.001, most also appeared in blood.

The genes are TRBV6-1 and TRBJ2-1, with D perhaps matching TRBD2 (5 bases). This receptor was identified in a man aged 18 to 30 with Graves' ophthalmopathy. Sequencing used blood. The CDR3 coding sequence is TGTGCCAGCGAGGGTATCGGGAATGAGCAGTTCTTC. The encoded protein is CASEGIGNEQFF.